A selection of T cell receptor beta chains follows, all from one sample in a study of T cell responses to AZD1222 COVID-19 vaccine. Libraries were prepared by immunoSEQ multiplex PCR; TCRdb keeps only in-frame clonotypes and omits some of them. Seen here are around 200,000 clones, approximately 91% observed once, and the top ten hold roughly 0.99%. The source was peripheral blood, collected on day 0 of AZD1222 vaccination. The receptors here all came from an adult in good health. The conserved cysteine and the conserved F or W are not part of the CDR3 here.

TRBV6-5 | ASSSKTGETNEKLF
TRBV5-3 | ARTRPWGSSEKLF
TRBV10-3 | AISEGRRNTEAF
TRBV6-1 | ASSEGGSRWEQY
TRBV7-9 | ASSLGGADYNEQF
TRBV27 | ASSFSLGAGELF
TRBV7-2 | ASSVAVSRNQPQH
TRBV2 | ASSESGTANTGELF
TRBV15 | ATGLLDRLSTDTQY
TRBV19 | ASRGLAGYEQY
TRBV29-1 | SVGLGTQETQY
TRBV19 | ASSIDLETGAKNIQY
TRBV19 | ASSIRGITDTQY
TRBV19 | ASSRAKVTYEQY
TRBV14 | ASSQGRDQPQH
TRBV7-9 | ASSPFGGPLTYEQY
TRBV7-9 | ASSPRTGPNTEAF
TRBV4-3 | ASSQEGGWTEAF
TRBV7-9 | ASSLGGPNEKLF
TRBV19 | ASTLVGVGNTEAF
TRBV5-5 | ASTRQGARSNYGYT
TRBV6-1 | ASSESRAGSFEKLF
TRBV9 | ASSVGLSSGEKLF
TRBV27 | ASRPLRPSSYEQY
TRBV7-9 | ASRHDRAITYEQY
TRBV19 | ASSIGSLGGYEQY
TRBV7-6 | ASSLARDLPSTDTQY
TRBV9 | ASSVGEEVTYEQY
TRBV5-4 | ASSSRNTEAF
TRBV9 | ASSEDSHGYT
TRBV20-1 | SASNWGNYGYT
TRBV28 | ASSLTGNTEAF
TRBV25-1 | ASSDPGWTGELF
TRBV27 | ASNTGEGSGNTIY
TRBV28 | ASSLVGGNTEAF
TRBV2 | ASIERALYNEQF
TRBV20-1 | SATDRVDQETQY
TRBV6-1 | ASSESERPVAPLH
TRBV7-2 | ASSLIARSSGNTIY
TRBV18 | ASSPPISAAGQTQY
TRBV11-2 | ASSLGLDTGTNYGYT
TRBV7-9 | ARRGEANNEQF
TRBV7-9 | ASSLTSGTSYEQY
TRBV7-3 | ASSLGAGGGGRTYGYT
TRBV7-2 | ASSLGGTYEQY
TRBV7-9 | ASSLVAGGETQY
TRBV5-6 | ASSLDPGGYTEAF
TRBV6-5 | ASRPLGPMWNEQF
TRBV27 | ASRSTAYYGYT
TRBV7-2 | ASSRTSGDSYEQY
TRBV2 | ASSVLADNEQF
TRBV6-4 | ASSDSKGFDEKLF
TRBV7-9 | ASSPIPDTQY
TRBV5-6 | ASSLQRAGGYIQY
TRBV15 | ATSRDGADTGELF
TRBV27 | ASSRTVGRPQH
TRBV5-4 | ASSSDNNYGYT
TRBV18 | ASSPGQGTGGYT
TRBV19 | ASKRSNTEAF